This entry lists 10 T cell receptor beta chains sequenced from one sample in a study of cytomegalovirus exposure and HLA in healthy donors. A multiplex PCR was run with 60 Vbeta primers and 13 Jbeta primers. The protocol was immunoSEQ multiplex PCR, while the TCRdb copy is restricted to in-frame clones and leaves out a portion. Found here are about 150,000 clones, around 79% of them singletons; the top ten hold 2.8%. Sample: PBMCs. The receptors stem from a man younger than 35 in good health and CMV-seronegative.

This chain joins TRBV27 and TRBJ1-6, with D maybe TRBD1 (6 bases). This CDR3 comprises 15 residues. Germline CDR1 reads MNHEY; CDR2 reads SMNVEV (reference sequence). V dropped 4 bases and J dropped 5 bases, with 12 bases sitting between them. CDR3 sequence reads: CASSSGTNNNSPLHF. The CDR3 DNA reads as TGTGCCAGCAGTTCCGGGACAAACAATAATTCACCCCTCCACTTT.

The chain couples TRBV10-2 to TRBJ1-3; TRBD1 matches at 10 bases. CDR3 size: 13 residues. The germline V gene encodes CDR1 WSHSY and CDR2 SAAADI. V shed 6 bases, J shed 4 bases, and the junction held 0 bases outside the gene matches. The CDR3 bases are TGCGCCAGCAGGACAGGGGGCGGAAACACCATATATTTT. Encoded protein: CASRTGGGNTIYF.

The rearrangement joins TRBV6-5 to TRBJ2-1, with a weak D call TRBD1 (7 bases). V dropped 0 bases and J dropped 7 bases, with 16 bases sitting between them. The V gene's germline CDR1 is MNHEY and CDR2 SVGAGI. The CDR3 runs to 16 residues. The CDR3 DNA reads TGTGCCAGCAGTTACTCGTCCCAGGGGGGCGAGAATGAGCAGTTCTTC. Translation: CASSYSSQGGENEQFF.

With regard to this clone: This sample includes further DNA sequences coding for the same CDR3. The chain carries TRBV30 and TRBJ1-1; tentative D call: TRBD1 (5 bases). With 4 bases removed from V and 4 bases from J, the gap between germline ends came to 10 bases. The germline gives CDR1 GTSNPN, CDR2 SVGIG (reference sequence). This CDR3 region has 12 residues. This CDR3 reads CAWTQGSTEAFF. The DNA for the CDR3 is TGTGCCTGGACCCAGGGTAGCACTGAAGCTTTCTTT. Combining the CDR3 with reference TRBV30 and TRBJ1-1 gives the whole variable domain SQTIHQWPATLVQPVGSPLSLECTVEGTSNPNLYWYRQAAGRGLQLLFYSVGIGQISSEVPQNLSASRPQDRQFILSSKKLLLSDSGFYLCAWTQGSTEAFFGQGTRLTVV.

This sequence joins TRBV27 and TRBJ1-1; D not resolved. Germline CDR1 and CDR2: MNHEY and SMNVEV (reference sequence). V lost 5 bases and J lost 0, with 16 bases in between. The CDR3 has 16 residues. The CDR3 DNA sequence: TGTGCCAGCAGTCCCCTCCCCCCGGTTTTGAACACTGAAGCTTTCTTT. It specifies CASSPLPPVLNTEAFF.

The count of this clone is one. CDR3 in amino acids: CASSLARDEQFF. The CDR3 bases are TGTGCCAGCAGCTTAGCGCGGGATGAGCAGTTCTTC. V is TRBV7-2 and J is TRBJ2-1; D is possibly TRBD2 (5 bases). This CDR3 is built from 12 residues. Trimming cost V 0 bases and J 8 bases, with 5 bases left between them. Looked up from germline, CDR1 is SGHTA and CDR2 is FQGNSA.

The chain has TRBV25-1 and TRBJ2-2, with D perhaps matching TRBD1 (5 bases). Trimming stripped 3 bases from V and 0 bases from J, with 11 bases between. CDR1 and CDR2 from the germline V gene are MGHDK and SYGVNS. The CDR3 contains 16 residues. As DNA, the CDR3 is TGTGCCAGCAGTGATGTGGGGCCACCGAACACCGGGGAGCTGTTTTTT. Residues: CASSDVGPPNTGELFF.

CDR3 in DNA: TGTGCCAGCAGTTTAGGCGACAGTTTTGGCCCTGAAGCTTTCTTT. Its translation: CASSLGDSFGPEAFF. The rearrangement joins TRBV27 to TRBJ1-1; weak D call: TRBD1 (5 bases). CDR1 and CDR2 from the germline V gene are MNHEY and SMNVEV (reference sequence). CDR3 size: 15 residues. V was pared by 2 bases and J by 6 bases, with 16 bases between.

This clone is a singleton in its sample. This chain links TRBV6-5 with TRBJ1-1, with TRBD1 as a possible D gene (5 bases). Germline loops: CDR1 MNHEY, CDR2 SVGAGI. Trimming shortened V by 2 bases and J by 3 bases, and 16 bases separated the two germline ends. The CDR3 is made up of 16 amino acids. CDR3 DNA: TGTGCCAGCAGTTACGGCATTGCCGGGGGGTACACTGAAGCTTTCTTT. Translating gives CASSYGIAGGYTEAFF.

The CDR3 coding sequence is TGTGCCAGCAGCTTAACAGGGGGCACACAAGAGACCCAGTACTTC. This translates into CASSLTGGTQETQYF. J is TRBJ2-5 and V is TRBV7-9; 9 bases are shared with TRBD1. Germline V gene data show CDR1 as SEHNR and CDR2 as FQNEAQ (reference sequence). J was trimmed by 2 bases and V by 2 bases; bases with no gene match: 3. The CDR3 spans 15 residues.